The 2 T cell receptor beta chains below were found in one sample sequenced in a study of blood T cell repertoires in COVID-19. Repertoires were generated with immunoSEQ multiplex PCR, while TCRdb's copy carries only in-frame clones and drops some. The sample has some 220,000 clones; roughly 85% are singletons. Sequencing input: peripheral blood. These receptors all stem from a man aged 50-59 years who had recovered from COVID-19.

V gene TRBV28 combines with J gene TRBJ1-1; D is ambiguous. Per the germline V gene, CDR1 is MDHEN and CDR2 is SYDVKM. The CDR3 has 15 residues. V lost 8 bases, J lost 1 base, and 17 bases lay in between. The CDR3 region is CASVVLRDSNTEAFF. The CDR3 region has the DNA TGTGCCAGCGTAGTCCTCCGGGATTCGAACACTGAAGCTTTCTTT.

J is TRBJ2-1 and V is TRBV28; 9 bases match TRBD2. Looked up from germline, CDR1 is MDHEN and CDR2 is SYDVKM. The ends lost 3 bases at V and 9 bases at J; junction bases unmatched: 15. This CDR3 is built from 17 residues. As DNA, the CDR3 is TGTGCCAGCAGTTTGACCAGGCTAGCGGGAAATGTTGGTGAGCAGTTCTTC. It codes for CASSLTRLAGNVGEQFF.